Below are 24 T cell receptor beta chains sequenced from a single sample in a study of T cell changes during pregnancy in multiple sclerosis. Method: immunoSEQ multiplex PCR; TCRdb's copy keeps in-frame clones and lacks some. This table has approximately 88,000 clones, approximately 92% appearing once. Specimen: peripheral blood, collected in the first trimester of pregnancy. All receptors derive from a female donor with multiple sclerosis, enrolled in a pregnancy study.

The gene calls are TRBV7-2 and TRBJ1-1, with D perhaps TRBD1 (6 bases). V was pared by 1 base and J by 0 bases, with 15 bases between. CDR3 size: 17 residues. The V gene's germline CDR1 is SGHTA and CDR2 FQGNSA. As DNA, the CDR3 is TGTGCCAGCAGCTTAGGCCCCCGGGGGGGCATGAACACTGAAGCTTTCTTT. Its translation: CASSLGPRGGMNTEAFF.

The chain recombines TRBV27 with TRBJ1-2, with TRBD1 matching 7 bases. Germline loops: CDR1 MNHEY, CDR2 SMNVEV (reference sequence). The V segment lost 6 bases and the J segment 6 bases; nucleotides outside the gene matches: 4. CDR3 length: 12 residues. CDR3 nucleotides: TGTGCCAGCAGCACGGGACAGAATGGCTACACCTTC. This sequence encodes CASSTGQNGYTF.

The chain has TRBV5-6 and TRBJ2-3; a weak D match, TRBD1 (5 bases). The CDR3 consists of 15 residues. Germline assignment: CDR1 SGHDT and CDR2 YYEEEE. Trimming took off 4 bases at V and 1 base at J, with 13 bases between the two ends. The CDR3 is CASSGNRYGTDTQYF. CDR3 nucleotides: TGTGCCAGCAGCGGAAACAGGTATGGCACAGATACGCAGTATTTT.

V and J are TRBV7-2 and TRBJ1-6, with no clear D. Germline V gives CDR1 SGHTA, CDR2 FQGNSA. V lost 1 base to trimming and J lost 8 bases, with 6 bases between them. The CDR3 sequence is 13 residues long. CDR3: CASSLVGYSPLHF. Here the CDR3 DNA reads TGTGCCAGCAGCTTAGTTGGCTATTCACCCCTCCACTTT.

The rearrangement uses TRBV7-8 and TRBJ2-1, with 9 bases that match TRBD1. The trim removed 8 bases at V and 6 bases at J, leaving 14 bases unmatched. The CDR3 runs to 16 residues. CDR1 and CDR2 (germline): SGHVS, FQNEAQ. CDR3 in amino acids: CASRHQPGQGGNEQFF. The CDR3 bases are TGTGCCAGCCGACACCAACCGGGACAGGGCGGCAATGAGCAGTTCTTC.

The chain carries TRBV19 and TRBJ1-2, with D possibly being TRBD1 (5 bases). The germline V gene encodes CDR1 LNHDA and CDR2 SQIVND (reference sequence). Trimming took off 3 bases at V and 4 bases at J, with 15 bases between the two ends. This CDR3 contains 15 residues. The CDR3 loop is CASSIKGLQAYGYTF. The DNA of the CDR3 is TGTGCCAGTAGTATTAAGGGACTCCAGGCCTATGGCTACACCTTC.

The chain has TRBV10-3 and TRBJ2-5, with D uncertain. The CDR3 length is 12 residues. Germline V lookup: CDR1 ENHRY, CDR2 SYGVKD. With 5 bases removed from V and 5 bases from J, the gap between germline ends came to 9 bases. The CDR3 protein is CAISRGWETQYF. The CDR3 nucleotides are TGTGCCATCAGTCGAGGATGGGAGACCCAGTACTTC.

This rearrangement joins TRBV5-4 to TRBJ2-2, with D perhaps matching TRBD2 (5 bases). The germline V gene encodes CDR1 SGHNT and CDR2 YYREEE (reference sequence). The CDR3 extends over 15 amino acids. V was pared by 0 bases and J by 2 bases, with 8 bases between. The CDR3 is CASSLGSGNTGELFF. DNA for the CDR3: TGTGCCAGCAGCTTGGGGAGCGGTAACACCGGGGAGCTGTTTTTT.

The CDR3 region is CASSEGENYGYTF. CDR3 sequence (DNA): TGTGCCAGCAGTGAAGGGGAAAACTATGGCTACACCTTC. The J gene is TRBJ1-2, the V gene TRBV9; D perhaps matches TRBD1 (5 bases). The CDR3 contains 13 residues. Between the trimmed V and J ends, which lost 5 bases and 2 bases, there was a span of 10 bases. Germline CDR1 SGDLS, CDR2 YYNGEE.

This chain connects TRBV5-4 to TRBJ1-2; the D is unclear. V was cut by 0 bases and J by 4 bases, with 16 bases left in between. The CDR3 covers 16 residues. Looked up from germline, CDR1 is SGHNT and CDR2 is YYREEE (reference sequence). Written as DNA, the CDR3 is TGTGCCAGCAGCTTGGGGGCAGCGGGAAACACCTATGGCTACACCTTC. It codes for CASSLGAAGNTYGYTF. The full variable domain, completed using reference TRBV5-4 and TRBJ1-2, is ETGVTQSPTHLIKTRGQQVTLRCSSQSGHNTVSWYQQALGQGPQFIFQYYREEENGRGNFPPRFSGLQFPNYSSELNVNALELDDSALYLCASSLGAAGNTYGYTFGSGTRLTVV.

The chain is built from TRBV10-3 and TRBJ1-6, with no clear D. Trimming shortened V by 3 bases and J by 5 bases, and 8 bases separated the two germline ends. The germline CDR1 and CDR2 sequences are ENHRY and SYGVKD. The CDR3 runs to 14 residues. The CDR3 nucleotides are TGTGCCATCAGTGAAGGAGGTAATAATTCACCCCTCCACTTT. Protein product: CAISEGGNNSPLHF.

The gene calls are TRBV9 and TRBJ1-3, with D possibly being TRBD1 (6 bases). The CDR3 extends over 16 amino acids. The ends were cut back, 0 bases at V and 2 bases at J, with 12 bases in the middle. Germline V gives CDR1 SGDLS, CDR2 YYNGEE. This CDR3 reads CASSVEGNRAGNTIYF. The CDR3 DNA is TGTGCCAGCAGCGTAGAGGGGAACAGGGCTGGAAACACCATATATTTT.

The genes are TRBV13 and TRBJ2-7, with 9 bases lining up with TRBD2. Trimming at V came to 1 base and at J to 4 bases, leaving 5 bases not matched to a gene. The CDR3 length is 15 residues. Germline-derived CDR1 and CDR2 are PRHDT and FYEKMQ (reference sequence). The CDR3 DNA sequence: TGTGCCAGCAGCTTAGTGGCTAGCGGGGAGTACGAGCAGTACTTC. Its translation is CASSLVASGEYEQYF. Drawing the rest from reference TRBV13 and TRBJ2-7, the complete variable domain is AAGVIQSPRHLIKEKRETATLKCYPIPRHDTVYWYQQGPGQDPQFLISFYEKMQSDKGSIPDRFSAQQFSDYHSELNMSSLELGDSALYFCASSLVASGEYEQYFGPGTRLTVT.

The CDR3 nucleotides are TGTGCCAGCAGCTTCCGCGGACAGGGGGCAGCCCTCCTCATGGTAACCCAGCATTTT. It yields the protein CASSFRGQGAALLMVTQHF. The chain is built from TRBV5-5 and TRBJ1-5; 11 bases map to TRBD1. Unmatched junction bases numbered 21, after V lost 2 bases and J lost 11 bases. Germline V gives CDR1 SGHKS, CDR2 YYEKEE (reference sequence). This CDR3 is built from 19 residues.

The chain uses TRBV27 and TRBJ2-3; D is possibly TRBD2 (6 bases). CDR3 length: 15 amino acids. Germline CDR1 MNHEY, CDR2 SMNVEV (reference sequence). The ends were cut back, 2 bases at V and 2 bases at J, with 11 bases in the middle. The CDR3 sequence is CASSLAGHLTDTQYF. The CDR3 region has the DNA TGTGCCAGCAGTTTAGCGGGGCACCTCACAGATACGCAGTATTTT.

The genes are TRBV9 and TRBJ1-3; D is uncertain. CDR1 and CDR2 from the germline V gene are SGDLS and YYNGEE. The V and J ends lost 3 bases and 4 bases respectively, with 11 bases between them. CDR3 length: 14 amino acids. The chain's CDR3 is CASSAGVGGNTIYF. The CDR3 bases are TGTGCCAGCAGCGCCGGGGTCGGAGGAAACACCATATATTTT.

This chain links TRBV7-3 with TRBJ2-1; 10 nucleotides agree with TRBD2. Unmatched junction bases numbered 10, after V lost 1 base and J lost 7 bases. Germline-derived CDR1 and CDR2 are SGHTA and FQGTGA. This CDR3 has 17 residues. CDR3 residues: CASSLSLLAGERNEQFF. CDR3 sequence (DNA): TGTGCCAGCAGCTTAAGCCTCCTAGCGGGGGAGAGGAATGAGCAGTTCTTC.

V and J are TRBV11-3 and TRBJ2-2; perhaps TRBD2 as D (5 bases). Trimming stripped 1 base from V and 3 bases from J, with 6 bases between. In germline, CDR1 is SGHNT, CDR2 YENEEA. The CDR3 length is 14 residues. The CDR3 loop is CASSLGGHTGELFF. CDR3 DNA: TGTGCCAGCAGCTTAGGAGGGCACACCGGGGAGCTGTTTTTT.

This clone is a singleton in its sample. The rearrangement joins TRBV13 to TRBJ2-1, with 9 bases lining up with TRBD2. This CDR3 has 15 residues. Germline CDR1 and CDR2: PRHDT and FYEKMQ (reference sequence). Losses at the gene ends were 0 bases for V and 6 bases for J; bases not matched to a gene: 3. The CDR3 protein is CASSLGLAGANEQFF. The CDR3 DNA follows: TGTGCCAGCAGCTTAGGACTAGCGGGTGCCAATGAGCAGTTCTTC.

The rearrangement links TRBV28 to TRBJ2-7, with D tentatively TRBD2 (5 bases). The germline V and J ends were trimmed by 2 bases and 6 bases, with 8 bases remaining between them. This CDR3 is built from 12 residues. CDR1 MDHEN and CDR2 SYDVKM come from the germline V gene. CDR3 DNA: TGTGCCAGCAGTTTACCGGGGTTCGAGCAGTACTTC. Translated, it gives CASSLPGFEQYF. The complete variable domain, with remaining parts taken from reference TRBV28 and TRBJ2-7, reads DVKVTQSSRYLVKRTGEKVFLECVQDMDHENMFWYRQDPGLGLRLIYFSYDVKMKEKGDIPEGYSVSREKKERFSLILESASTNQTSMYLCASSLPGFEQYFGPGTRLTVT.

This sequence joins TRBV5-6 and TRBJ2-1; 12 nucleotides agree with TRBD2. The V gene's germline CDR1 is SGHDT and CDR2 YYEEEE. Losses at the gene ends were 3 bases for V and 4 bases for J; bases not matched to a gene: 2. This CDR3 is built from 15 residues. Here the CDR3 reads CASSSGTSGYNEQFF. The CDR3 coding sequence is TGTGCCAGCAGCTCCGGGACTAGCGGGTACAATGAGCAGTTCTTC.

This chain connects TRBV13 to TRBJ2-7; perhaps TRBD1 as D (6 bases). V lost 4 bases, J lost 0 bases, and 16 bases lay in between. This CDR3 contains 16 residues. Germline CDR1 reads PRHDT; CDR2 reads FYEKMQ (reference sequence). For the CDR3, the DNA is TGTGCCAGCAGCTCCGGGACACTAGGGTCCTCCTACGAGCAGTACTTC. Its translation: CASSSGTLGSSYEQYF.

The rearrangement links TRBV9 to TRBJ1-1; 8 bases line up with TRBD1. V was pared by 3 bases and J by 0 bases, with 22 bases of the junction left unmatched. The V gene's germline CDR1 is SGDLS and CDR2 YYNGEE. The CDR3 consists of 21 residues. DNA of the CDR3: TGTGCCAGCAGCGACAATCCAAATCAGGGGGCGCGGGTTCAACTGAACACTGAAGCTTTCTTT. Amino acid sequence: CASSDNPNQGARVQLNTEAFF.

The chain uses TRBV18 and TRBJ2-7; 8 bases fit TRBD2. This CDR3 contains 14 residues. The junction had 4 bases not matched to a gene; V was cut back by 4 bases and J by 2 bases. CDR1 KGHSH and CDR2 LQKENI come from the germline V gene. The CDR3 coding sequence is TGTGCCAGCTCACGCGACGGGGGGGCCTACGAGCAGTACTTC. As protein: CASSRDGGAYEQYF. The variable domain in full, with the rest retrieved from reference TRBV18 and TRBJ2-7, is NAGVMQNPRHLVRRRGQEARLRCSPMKGHSHVYWYRQLPEEGLKFMVYLQKENIIDESGMPKERFSAEFPKEGPSILRIQQVVRGDSAAYFCASSRDGGAYEQYFGPGTRLTVT.